One and the same sample provided the 28 T cell receptor beta chains below, sequenced in a study of spatial heterogeneity in lung cancer. TCRdb reprocessed the 5' RACE reads with MiXCR, giving one entry per CDR3 protein. Of approximately 40,000 distinct CDR3 sequences listed, approximately 6.3% are singletons. As for time point: sample taken at primary tumor resection. The sequences come from PBMCs, collected at surgery. These receptors came from a female donor with early-stage non-small cell lung cancer.

Only one count was recorded for this clonotype. Possible read error: a much larger clone is one base away. This chain joins TRBV3-1 and TRBJ2-1, with a possible D match to TRBD2 (6 bases). The germline gives CDR1 LGHDT, CDR2 YNNKEL (reference sequence). The CDR3 runs 15 residues. Trimming left V 4 bases short and J 6 bases short, with 16 bases between. CDR3 sequence: CASSPWRDDFNEQFF. The CDR3 nucleotides are TGTGCCAGCAGCCCTTGGCGGGATGATTTCAATGAGCAGTTCTTC.

This sequence joins TRBV20-1 and TRBJ2-1, with 7 positions matching TRBD2. CDR3 size: 14 residues. CDR1 and CDR2 from the germline V gene are DFQATT and SNEGSKA (reference sequence). Trimming cost V 4 bases and J 4 bases; bases outside gene matches: 7. The CDR3 here is CSANRDYPYNEQFF. CDR3 DNA sequence: TGCAGTGCTAACCGGGACTACCCTTACAATGAGCAGTTCTTC.

The gene calls are TRBV6-1 and TRBJ2-1; D not certain. Germline V gives CDR1 MNHNS, CDR2 SASEGT. This CDR3 region has 12 residues. V was shortened by 2 bases and J by 10 bases, with 9 bases between the two germline ends. CDR3 nucleotides: TGTGCCAGCAGTGAATTCGGGCAAGAGCAGTTCTTC. It is translated as CASSEFGQEQFF.

This clonotype was found many times. This sequence joins TRBV5-6 and TRBJ2-5; D is unresolved. CDR3 length: 14 residues. Per germline, CDR1 SGHDT and CDR2 YYEEEE. V dropped 1 base and J dropped 2 bases, with 9 bases sitting between them. As DNA, the CDR3 is TGTGCCAGCAGCTTGCGGGTGGGGCAAGAGACCCAGTACTTC. Translating it yields CASSLRVGQETQYF.

With respect to this clonotype: A single base separates this from a much larger clone, so it may be a read error. The DNA is left out, because the CDR3 cannot be placed on it with certainty; the CDR3 is given as TCRdb lists it. The V gene is TRBV6-5, the J gene TRBJ1-2; the table's D call of TRBD1 was not tested on the DNA. Germline V lookup: CDR1 MNHEY, CDR2 SVGAGI. 14 amino acids form the CDR3, both terminal residues included. CDR3: CATSLTGSNYGCTF.

The table lists this clonotype with a few counts. This sequence joins TRBV21-1 and TRBJ2-3; the table's D call of TRBD2 was not tested on the DNA. TRBV21-1 is a pseudogene locus. This CDR3 is 15 amino acids long. CDR3 coding DNA: TGTGCCAGCAGGTGTCGGGGGGGAGGCACAGATACGCAGTATTTT. Translation: CASRCRGGGTDTQYF.

This clonotype was recorded a few times. The V call is TRBV20-1, the J call TRBJ1-2; maybe TRBD1 (6 bases). Germline CDR1 DFQATT, CDR2 SNEGSKA (reference sequence). The CDR3 is 15 residues long. The germline V and J ends were trimmed by 1 base and 5 bases, with 17 bases remaining between them. The chain's CDR3 is CSARGRGRFAYGYTF. In nucleotides, the CDR3 is TGCAGTGCTAGAGGCAGGGGAAGGTTTGCGTATGGCTACACCTTC.

Many counts were recorded for this clonotype. This rearrangement joins TRBV3-1 to TRBJ1-2, with D perhaps matching TRBD1 (5 bases). The CDR3 spans 17 residues. The V end was cut by 4 bases, the J end by 6 bases, with 24 bases between. From germline, CDR1 is LGHDT and CDR2 YNNKEL (reference sequence). The CDR3 DNA reads as TGTGCCAGCAGCCCCCGTGGGAATGAGGGCCGGGGCCATGGCTACACCTTC. This sequence encodes CASSPRGNEGRGHGYTF.

About this clonotype: A much larger clone lies a single base off, so this may be a read error. The chain couples TRBV20-1 to TRBJ2-3; D unclear. Germline values: CDR1 DFQATT, CDR2 SNEGSKA (reference sequence). The CDR3 is made up of 13 amino acids. This chain's CDR3 is CSARGASRDTQYF. CDR3 in DNA: TGCAGTGCTAGAGGGGCAAGCAGAGATACGCAGTATTTT.

At least ten counts were recorded for this clonotype. J is TRBJ2-2 and V is TRBV5-1; 10 nucleotides match TRBD2. CDR1 SGHRS and CDR2 YFSETQ come from the germline V gene. The CDR3 is made up of 16 amino acids. J lost 1 base, V lost 3 bases, and 3 bases had no gene match. This CDR3 is CASSYGLAENTGELFF. CDR3 in DNA: TGCGCCAGCAGCTACGGACTAGCGGAGAACACCGGGGAGCTGTTTTTT. Full variable domain (rest looked up from reference TRBV5-1 and TRBJ2-2): KAGVTQTPRYLIKTRGQQVTLSCSPISGHRSVSWYQQTPGQGLQFLFEYFSETQRNKGNFPGRFSGRQFSNSRSEMNVSTLELGDSALYLCASSYGLAENTGELFFGEGSRLTVL.

This clonotype has a single count. This chain joins TRBV14 and TRBJ2-5; D not resolved. CDR3 length: 13 residues. Trimming stripped 4 bases from V and 0 bases from J, with 6 bases between. Germline CDR1 is SGHDN and CDR2 is FVKESK. The CDR3 DNA is TGTGCCAGCAGCCCTTCGTACCAAGAGACCCAGTACTTC. This translates into CASSPSYQETQYF. The full variable domain, in which reference TRBV14 and TRBJ2-5 provide the parts outside the CDR3, is EAGVTQFPSHSVIEKGQTVTLRCDPISGHDNLYWYRRVMGKEIKFLLHFVKESKQDESGMPNNRFLAERTGGTYSTLKVQPAELEDSGVYFCASSPSYQETQYFGPGTRLLVL.

This clonotype has ten or more counts. The gene calls are TRBV5-5 and TRBJ2-7, with 9 bases lining up with TRBD1. This CDR3 spans 16 amino acids. Per germline, CDR1 SGHKS and CDR2 YYEKEE (reference sequence). The junction had 9 bases not matched to a gene; V was cut back by 2 bases and J by 3 bases. The CDR3 protein is CASSFRDRAGDYEQYF. The CDR3 DNA reads as TGTGCCAGCAGCTTTAGGGACAGGGCTGGGGACTACGAGCAGTACTTC.

This clonotype was seen many times. This chain links TRBV9 with TRBJ1-2; 7 bases fit TRBD1. CDR3 length: 14 amino acids. From germline, CDR1 is SGDLS and CDR2 YYNGEE. The V gene end was trimmed by 6 bases and the J gene end by 7 bases; junction bases not matched to a gene: 12. The CDR3 loop reads CASTYTDRAGGYTF. The DNA of the CDR3 is TGTGCCAGCACCTATACCGACAGGGCGGGTGGCTACACCTTC.

The chain recombines TRBV4-1 with TRBJ2-1; TRBD1 is a possible D gene (6 bases). CDR1 is MGHRA and CDR2 is YSYEKL in the germline V gene. Trimming cost V 3 bases and J 8 bases, with 17 bases left between them. This CDR3 comprises 15 residues. The CDR3 nucleotides are TGCGCCAGCAGCCATCCGAGGGGGTACGGGGATGAGCAGTTCTTC. Translating gives CASSHPRGYGDEQFF.

The chain combines TRBV4-1 with TRBJ1-1; D may be TRBD1 (6 bases). The CDR3 extends over 20 amino acids. CDR1 is MGHRA and CDR2 is YSYEKL in the germline V gene. V dropped 0 bases and J dropped 0 bases, with 23 bases sitting between them. CDR3 DNA sequence: TGCGCCAGCAGCCAAGAGGCGGCAGGGGCGCGTATTATAATGAACACTGAAGCTTTCTTT. Amino acids: CASSQEAAGARIIMNTEAFF.

This clonotype was recorded many times. The rearrangement links TRBV7-9 to TRBJ2-7; D remains unclear. CDR1 SEHNR and CDR2 FQNEAQ come from the germline V gene (reference sequence). The CDR3 runs 13 residues. The V end lost 8 bases, the J end lost 1 base, and 12 bases lay between the germline ends. CDR3 region: CASSLGPSYEQYF. The CDR3 region has the DNA TGTGCCAGCTCCCTCGGACCGTCCTACGAGCAGTACTTC.

The sample holds a few counts of this clonotype. The chain links TRBV29-1 to TRBJ1-4, with 9 nucleotides matching TRBD1. Per germline, CDR1 SQVTM and CDR2 ANQGSEA. This CDR3 is built from 13 residues. J was trimmed by 8 bases and V by 7 bases; bases with no gene match: 8. CDR3 DNA sequence: TGCAGCGGCAATCCGGGACAGGGCGAAAAACTGTTTTTT. Translated, it gives CSGNPGQGEKLFF.

The rearrangement links TRBV24-1 to TRBJ2-1; 12 bases map to TRBD1. Unmatched junction bases numbered 12, after V lost 4 bases and J lost 12 bases. The CDR3 is 16 amino acids. Germline lookup yields CDR1 KGHDR and CDR2 SFDVKD. The CDR3 loop is CATSELGDRGRVRQFF. CDR3 bases: TGTGCCACCAGTGAATTAGGGGACAGGGGGCGGGTAAGGCAGTTCTTC.

There are a few counts of this clonotype. CDR3 sequence: CSAGSGPDTQYF. In nucleotides, the CDR3 is TGCAGTGCTGGGAGTGGCCCAGATACGCAGTATTTT. The rearrangement joins TRBV20-1 to TRBJ2-3; TRBD2 might be the D (5 bases). V was trimmed by 5 bases and J by 4 bases, leaving 10 bases between them. Germline CDR1 and CDR2: DFQATT and SNEGSKA (reference sequence). The CDR3 spans 12 residues.

The chain combines TRBV5-1 with TRBJ1-1, with D possibly TRBD1 on 5 matching bases. The germline V and J ends were trimmed by 0 bases and 7 bases, with 10 bases remaining between them. Germline CDR1 is SGHRS and CDR2 is YFSETQ. The CDR3 extends over 13 amino acids. The CDR3 loop is CASSLGDGDEAFF. For the CDR3, the DNA is TGCGCCAGCAGCTTGGGGGACGGGGATGAAGCTTTCTTT.

Sample share makes this clonotype medium-sized (0.01 to 0.1%). V usage is TRBV11-2 and J usage is TRBJ2-7, with TRBD1 matching over 8 bases. J lost 7 bases, V lost 1 base, and 12 bases had no gene match. The CDR3 consists of 16 residues. Germline values: CDR1 SGHAT, CDR2 FQNNGV. In DNA form, the CDR3 reads TGTGCCAGCAGCTTAGGTCCGGCAGGGGGCCCGGGAGAGCAGTACTTC. This codes for CASSLGPAGGPGEQYF.

This clonotype came up many times. One end of the junction varies from germline; a read error may be responsible. This sequence joins TRBV28 and TRBJ2-5; 9 bases match TRBD2. The CDR3 covers 13 residues. CDR1 MDHEN and CDR2 SYDVKM come from the germline V gene. CDR3 residues: CASSFGTSPFEDF. In DNA, the CDR3 is TGTGCCAGCAGTTTTGGGACTAGCCCCTTCGAGGACTTC.

The table lists this clonotype with many counts. This chain joins TRBV2 and TRBJ1-5, with no clear D. The ends were cut back, 6 bases at V and 3 bases at J, with 15 bases in the middle. The CDR3 is 15 residues long. CDR1 is SNHLY and CDR2 is FYNNEI in the germline V gene. CDR3 sequence reads: CASRKGSPSNQPQHF. The CDR3 DNA reads TGTGCCAGCAGAAAGGGCAGCCCCTCCAATCAGCCCCAGCATTTT.

The chain couples TRBV6-1 to TRBJ2-3; D gene uncertain. V was shortened by 5 bases and J by 0 bases, with 15 bases between the two germline ends. Germline V gene sequence: CDR1 MNHNS, CDR2 SASEGT. CDR3 length: 16 residues. CDR3 nucleotides: TGTGCCAGCAGTCTCTCTGGTCTAGATAGCACAGATACGCAGTATTTT. Protein product: CASSLSGLDSTDTQYF.

This clonotype was seen repeatedly, ten times or more. V and J are TRBV12-3 or TRBV12-4 and TRBJ1-6, with a tentative D call TRBD1 (6 bases). The germline V and J ends were trimmed by 6 bases and 14 bases, with 20 bases remaining between them. This CDR3 region has 14 residues. DNA of the CDR3: TGTGCCAGCAGACCAACGGGGGGCCCCACCACCCTCCACTTT. Residues: CASRPTGGPTTLHF.

This clonotype was seen ten or more times. The genes are TRBV21-1 and TRBJ2-1. TRBV21-1 is given as a pseudogene. The CDR3 runs 16 residues. CDR3 DNA sequence: TGTGCCAGCAGCCCGCGGACCGCAAGCTCCTACAATGAGCAGTTCTTC. Its translation: CASSPRTASSYNEQFF.

The rearrangement uses TRBV7-9 and TRBJ2-6; D is uncertain. This CDR3 comprises 14 residues. Germline V gene sequence: CDR1 SEHNR, CDR2 FQNEAQ (reference sequence). Trimming took 11 bases from V and 0 from J, leaving 11 bases between them. CDR3: CASRRNSGANVLTF. Here the CDR3 DNA reads TGTGCCTCCCGAAGGAACTCTGGGGCCAACGTCCTGACTTTC. Based on the CDR3 plus reference TRBV7-9 and TRBJ2-6, the full variable domain is DTGVSQNPRHKITKRGQNVTFRCDPISEHNRLYWYRQTLGQGPEFLTYFQNEAQLEKSRLLSDRFSAERPKGSFSTLEIQRTEQGDSAMYLCASRRNSGANVLTFGAGSRLTVL.

Many counts were recorded for this clonotype. The chain links TRBV4-3 to TRBJ2-3, with TRBD1 matching over 8 bases. The CDR3 loop spans 18 amino acids. V shed 4 bases and J 1 base; nucleotides not matched to a gene: 13. Germline lookup yields CDR1 LGHNA and CDR2 YSLEER. This CDR3 reads CASSPGRGPGRGTDTQYF. The CDR3 DNA reads as TGCGCCAGCAGCCCCGGCAGGGGGCCGGGCCGGGGCACAGATACGCAGTATTTT.